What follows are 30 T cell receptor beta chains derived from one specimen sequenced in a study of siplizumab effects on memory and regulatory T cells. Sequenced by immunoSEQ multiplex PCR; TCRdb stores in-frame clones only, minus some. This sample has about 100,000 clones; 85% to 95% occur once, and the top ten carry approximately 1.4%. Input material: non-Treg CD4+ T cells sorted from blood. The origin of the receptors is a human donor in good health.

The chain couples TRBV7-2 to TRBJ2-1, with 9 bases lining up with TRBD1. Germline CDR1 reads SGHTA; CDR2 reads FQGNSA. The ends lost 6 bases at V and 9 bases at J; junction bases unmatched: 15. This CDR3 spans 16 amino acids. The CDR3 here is CASSQGRATGGGEQFF. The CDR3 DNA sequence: TGTGCCAGCAGTCAAGGGCGGGCGACAGGGGGAGGTGAGCAGTTCTTC.

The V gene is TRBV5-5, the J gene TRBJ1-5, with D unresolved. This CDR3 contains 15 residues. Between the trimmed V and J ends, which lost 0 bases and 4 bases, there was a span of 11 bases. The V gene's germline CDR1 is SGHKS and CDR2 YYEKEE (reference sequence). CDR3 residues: CASSLDSWWNQPQHF. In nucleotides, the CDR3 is TGTGCCAGCAGCTTGGACAGTTGGTGGAATCAGCCCCAGCATTTT.

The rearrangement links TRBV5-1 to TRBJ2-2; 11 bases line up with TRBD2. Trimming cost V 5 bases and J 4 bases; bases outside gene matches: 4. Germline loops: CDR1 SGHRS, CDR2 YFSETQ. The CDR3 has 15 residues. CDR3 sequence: CASRLAGAGTGELFF. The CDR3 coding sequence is TGCGCCAGCAGACTAGCGGGAGCGGGCACCGGGGAGCTGTTTTTT.

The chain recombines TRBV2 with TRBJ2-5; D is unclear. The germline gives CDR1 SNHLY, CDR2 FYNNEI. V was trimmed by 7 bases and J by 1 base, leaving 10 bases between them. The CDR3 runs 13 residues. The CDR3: CASTPDSQETQYF. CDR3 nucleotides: TGTGCCAGCACCCCCGATAGCCAAGAGACCCAGTACTTC.

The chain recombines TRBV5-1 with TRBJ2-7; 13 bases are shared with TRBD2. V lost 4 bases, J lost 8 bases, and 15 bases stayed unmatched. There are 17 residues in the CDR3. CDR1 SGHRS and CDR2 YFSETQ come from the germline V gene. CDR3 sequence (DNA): TGCGCCAGCAGCGAGGACAGGCCGGGACTAGCGGGAAACAAGCAGTACTTC. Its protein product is CASSEDRPGLAGNKQYF.

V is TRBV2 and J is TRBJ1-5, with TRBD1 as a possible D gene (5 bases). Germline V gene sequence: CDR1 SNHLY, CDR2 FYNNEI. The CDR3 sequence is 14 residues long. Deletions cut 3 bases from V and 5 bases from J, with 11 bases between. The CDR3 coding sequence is TGTGCCAGCAGTGACGACAGTCGGTATCAGCCCCAGCATTTT. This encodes CASSDDSRYQPQHF.

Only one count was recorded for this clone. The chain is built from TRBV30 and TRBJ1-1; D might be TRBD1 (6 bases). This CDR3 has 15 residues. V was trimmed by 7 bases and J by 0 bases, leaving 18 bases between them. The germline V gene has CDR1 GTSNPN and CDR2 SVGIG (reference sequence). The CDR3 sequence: CASKVRGRMNTEAFF. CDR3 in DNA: TGTGCCTCGAAAGTAAGGGGGAGGATGAACACTGAAGCTTTCTTT. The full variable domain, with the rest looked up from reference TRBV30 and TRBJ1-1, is SQTIHQWPATLVQPVGSPLSLECTVEGTSNPNLYWYRQAAGRGLQLLFYSVGIGQISSEVPQNLSASRPQDRQFILSSKKLLLSDSGFYLCASKVRGRMNTEAFFGQGTRLTVV.

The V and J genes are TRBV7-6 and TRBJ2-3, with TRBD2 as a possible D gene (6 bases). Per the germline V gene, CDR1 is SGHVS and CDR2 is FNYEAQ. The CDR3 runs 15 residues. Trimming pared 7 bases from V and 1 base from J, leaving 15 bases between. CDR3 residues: CASTLRAGGTDTQYF. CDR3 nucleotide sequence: TGTGCCAGCACCCTCCGAGCGGGCGGCACAGATACGCAGTATTTT.

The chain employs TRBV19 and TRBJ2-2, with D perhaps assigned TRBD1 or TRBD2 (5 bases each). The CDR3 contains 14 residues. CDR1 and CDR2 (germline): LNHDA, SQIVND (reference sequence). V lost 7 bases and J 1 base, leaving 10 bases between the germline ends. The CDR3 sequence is CASKRGENTGELFF. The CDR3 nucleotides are TGTGCCAGTAAAAGGGGAGAGAACACCGGGGAGCTGTTTTTT.

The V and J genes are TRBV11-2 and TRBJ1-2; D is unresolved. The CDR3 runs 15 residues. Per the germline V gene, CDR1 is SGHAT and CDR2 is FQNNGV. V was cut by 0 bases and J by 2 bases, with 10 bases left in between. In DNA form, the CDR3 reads TGTGCCAGCAGCTTAGATCATTTCATGAACTATGGCTACACCTTC. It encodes CASSLDHFMNYGYTF.

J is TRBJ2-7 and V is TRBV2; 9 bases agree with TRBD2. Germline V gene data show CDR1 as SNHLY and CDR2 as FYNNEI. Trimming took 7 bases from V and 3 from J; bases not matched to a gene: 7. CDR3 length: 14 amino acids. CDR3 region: CASNRAGGHYEQYF. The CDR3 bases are TGTGCCAGCAATCGAGCGGGAGGCCACTACGAGCAGTACTTC.

The CDR3 spells CAISDDRGPESGQFF. CDR3 sequence (DNA): TGTGCCATCAGTGACGACAGGGGGCCCGAAAGTGGGCAGTTCTTC. V and J are TRBV10-3 and TRBJ2-1; 10 nucleotides line up with TRBD1. Germline trimming cut 3 bases from V and 12 bases from J; bases unmatched to any gene: 11. This CDR3 is 15 amino acids long. Germline CDR1 is ENHRY and CDR2 is SYGVKD.

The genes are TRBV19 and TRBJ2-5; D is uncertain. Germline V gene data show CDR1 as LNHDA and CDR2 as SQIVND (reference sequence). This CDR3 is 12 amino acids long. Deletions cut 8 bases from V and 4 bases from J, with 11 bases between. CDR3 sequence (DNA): TGTGCCAGTGGCCGGTCAGGAGAGACCCAGTACTTC. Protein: CASGRSGETQYF.

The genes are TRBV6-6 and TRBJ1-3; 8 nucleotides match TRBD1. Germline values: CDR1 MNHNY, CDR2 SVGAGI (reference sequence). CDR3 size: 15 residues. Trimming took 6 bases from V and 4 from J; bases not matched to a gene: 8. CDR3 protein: CASSVDRGSGNTIYF. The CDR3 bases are TGTGCCAGCAGCGTTGACAGGGGTTCGGGAAACACCATATATTTT.

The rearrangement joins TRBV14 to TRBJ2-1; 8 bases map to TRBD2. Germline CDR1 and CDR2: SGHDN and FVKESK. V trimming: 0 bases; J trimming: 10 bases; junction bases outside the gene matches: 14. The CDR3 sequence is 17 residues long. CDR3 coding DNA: TGTGCCAGCAGCCAAGATTGGGGCGGGAGGTTCCTTGGGGAGCAGTTCTTC. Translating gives CASSQDWGGRFLGEQFF.

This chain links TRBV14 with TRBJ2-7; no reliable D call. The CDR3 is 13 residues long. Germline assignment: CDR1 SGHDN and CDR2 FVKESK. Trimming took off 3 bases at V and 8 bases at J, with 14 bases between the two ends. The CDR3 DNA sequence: TGTGCCAGCAGCCAGGTAGGCCGAGCTCAGCAGTACTTC. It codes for CASSQVGRAQQYF. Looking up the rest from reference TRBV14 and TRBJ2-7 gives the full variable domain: EAGVTQFPSHSVIEKGQTVTLRCDPISGHDNLYWYRRVMGKEIKFLLHFVKESKQDESGMPNNRFLAERTGGTYSTLKVQPAELEDSGVYFCASSQVGRAQQYFGPGTRLTVT.

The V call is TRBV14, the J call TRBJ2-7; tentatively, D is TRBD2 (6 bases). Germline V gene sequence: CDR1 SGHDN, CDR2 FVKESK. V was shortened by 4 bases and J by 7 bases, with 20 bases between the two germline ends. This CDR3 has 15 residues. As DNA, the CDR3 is TGTGCCAGCAGCCTCTTCCGGACGGGGGTGGAGGAGCAGTACTTC. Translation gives CASSLFRTGVEEQYF.

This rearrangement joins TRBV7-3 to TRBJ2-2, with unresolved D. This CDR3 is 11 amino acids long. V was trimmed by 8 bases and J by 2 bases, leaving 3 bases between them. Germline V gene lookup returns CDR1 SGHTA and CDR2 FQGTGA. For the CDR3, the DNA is TGTGCCAGCCGTAACACCGGGGAGCTGTTTTTT. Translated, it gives CASRNTGELFF.

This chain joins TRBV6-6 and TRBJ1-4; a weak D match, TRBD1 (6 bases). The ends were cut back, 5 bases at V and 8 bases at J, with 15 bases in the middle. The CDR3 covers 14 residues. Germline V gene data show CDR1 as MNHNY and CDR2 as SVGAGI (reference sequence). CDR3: CASSRDFTGEKLFF. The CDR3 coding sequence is TGTGCCAGCAGTAGGGACTTCACAGGGGAAAAACTGTTTTTT.

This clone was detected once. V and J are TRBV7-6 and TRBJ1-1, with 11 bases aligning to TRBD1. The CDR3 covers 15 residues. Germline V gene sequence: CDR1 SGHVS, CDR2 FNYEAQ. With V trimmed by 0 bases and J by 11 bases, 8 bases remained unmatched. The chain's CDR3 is CASSLAGTGGGTAFF. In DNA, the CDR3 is TGTGCCAGCAGCTTAGCAGGGACAGGGGGAGGGACTGCTTTCTTT.

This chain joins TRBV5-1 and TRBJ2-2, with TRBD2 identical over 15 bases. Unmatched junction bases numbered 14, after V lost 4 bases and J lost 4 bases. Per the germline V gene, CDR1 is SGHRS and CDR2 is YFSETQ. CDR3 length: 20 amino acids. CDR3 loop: CASSSRPGLAGGRGTGELFF. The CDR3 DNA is TGCGCCAGCAGCAGTCGACCCGGACTAGCGGGAGGGCGTGGCACCGGGGAGCTGTTTTTT.

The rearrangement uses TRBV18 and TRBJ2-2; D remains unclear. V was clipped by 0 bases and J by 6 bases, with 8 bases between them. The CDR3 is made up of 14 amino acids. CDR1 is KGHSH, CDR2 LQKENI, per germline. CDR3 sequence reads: CASSPPAKSGELFF. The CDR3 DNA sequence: TGTGCCAGCTCACCACCGGCGAAGTCCGGGGAGCTGTTTTTT.

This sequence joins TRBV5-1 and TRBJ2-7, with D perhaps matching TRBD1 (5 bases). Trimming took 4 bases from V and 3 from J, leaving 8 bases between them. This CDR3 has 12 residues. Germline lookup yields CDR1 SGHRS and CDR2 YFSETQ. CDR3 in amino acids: CASSTQGYEQYF. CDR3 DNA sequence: TGCGCCAGCAGCACGCAGGGCTACGAGCAGTACTTC.

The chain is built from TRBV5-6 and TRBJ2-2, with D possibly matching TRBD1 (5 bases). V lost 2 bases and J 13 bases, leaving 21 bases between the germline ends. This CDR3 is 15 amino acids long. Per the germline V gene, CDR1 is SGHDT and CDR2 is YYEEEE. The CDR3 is CASSFRVVGLVRLFF. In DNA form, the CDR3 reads TGTGCCAGCAGCTTCCGGGTCGTGGGGCTGGTCCGGCTGTTTTTT.

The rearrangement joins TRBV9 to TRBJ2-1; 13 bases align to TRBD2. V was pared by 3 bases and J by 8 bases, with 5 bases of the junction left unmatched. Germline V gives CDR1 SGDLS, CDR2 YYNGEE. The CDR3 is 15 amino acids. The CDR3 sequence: CASSGTSGSVDEQFF. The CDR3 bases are TGTGCCAGCAGCGGGACTAGCGGGAGCGTCGATGAGCAGTTCTTC.

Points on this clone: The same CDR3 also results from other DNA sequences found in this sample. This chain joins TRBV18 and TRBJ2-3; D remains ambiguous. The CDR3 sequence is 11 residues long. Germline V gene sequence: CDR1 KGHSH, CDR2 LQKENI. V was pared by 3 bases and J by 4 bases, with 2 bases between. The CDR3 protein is CASSPADTQYF. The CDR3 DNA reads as TGTGCCAGCTCACCGGCAGATACGCAGTATTTT.

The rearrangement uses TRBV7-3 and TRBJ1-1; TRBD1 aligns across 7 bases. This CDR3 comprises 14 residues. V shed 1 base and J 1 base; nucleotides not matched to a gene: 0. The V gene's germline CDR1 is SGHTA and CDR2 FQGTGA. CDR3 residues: CASSLNRGNTEAFF. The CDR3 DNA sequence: TGTGCCAGCAGCTTAAACAGGGGGAACACTGAAGCTTTCTTT.

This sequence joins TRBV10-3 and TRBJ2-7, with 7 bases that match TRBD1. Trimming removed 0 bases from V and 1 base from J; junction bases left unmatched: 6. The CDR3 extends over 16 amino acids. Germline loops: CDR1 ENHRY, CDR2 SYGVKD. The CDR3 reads CAISESDSGGSYEQYF. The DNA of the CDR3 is TGTGCCATCAGTGAGTCGGACTCAGGGGGATCCTACGAGCAGTACTTC.

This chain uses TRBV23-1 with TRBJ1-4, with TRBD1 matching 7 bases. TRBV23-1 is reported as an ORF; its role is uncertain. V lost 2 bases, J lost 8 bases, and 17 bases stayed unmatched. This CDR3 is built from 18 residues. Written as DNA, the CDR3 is TGCGCCAGCAGTCAAGCACCCAATGCCGGGACAGAAGAGGAAAAACTGTTTTTT. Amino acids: CASSQAPNAGTEEEKLFF.

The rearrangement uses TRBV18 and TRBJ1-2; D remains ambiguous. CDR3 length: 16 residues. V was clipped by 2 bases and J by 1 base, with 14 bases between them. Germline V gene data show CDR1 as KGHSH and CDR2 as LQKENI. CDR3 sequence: CASSPRLDLINYGYTF. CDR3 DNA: TGTGCCAGCTCACCAAGGCTGGACCTAATTAACTATGGCTACACCTTC.